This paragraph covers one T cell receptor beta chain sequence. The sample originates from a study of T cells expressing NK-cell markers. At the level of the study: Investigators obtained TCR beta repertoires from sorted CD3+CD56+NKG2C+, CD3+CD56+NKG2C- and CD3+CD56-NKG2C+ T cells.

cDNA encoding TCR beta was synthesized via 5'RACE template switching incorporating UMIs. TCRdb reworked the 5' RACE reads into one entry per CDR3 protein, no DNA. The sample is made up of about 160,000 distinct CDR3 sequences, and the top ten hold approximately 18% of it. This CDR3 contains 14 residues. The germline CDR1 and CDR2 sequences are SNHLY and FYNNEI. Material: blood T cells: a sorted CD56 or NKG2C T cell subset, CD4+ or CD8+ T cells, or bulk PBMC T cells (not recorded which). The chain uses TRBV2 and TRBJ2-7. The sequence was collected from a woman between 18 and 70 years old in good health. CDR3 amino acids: CASSDHGGSYEQYF.